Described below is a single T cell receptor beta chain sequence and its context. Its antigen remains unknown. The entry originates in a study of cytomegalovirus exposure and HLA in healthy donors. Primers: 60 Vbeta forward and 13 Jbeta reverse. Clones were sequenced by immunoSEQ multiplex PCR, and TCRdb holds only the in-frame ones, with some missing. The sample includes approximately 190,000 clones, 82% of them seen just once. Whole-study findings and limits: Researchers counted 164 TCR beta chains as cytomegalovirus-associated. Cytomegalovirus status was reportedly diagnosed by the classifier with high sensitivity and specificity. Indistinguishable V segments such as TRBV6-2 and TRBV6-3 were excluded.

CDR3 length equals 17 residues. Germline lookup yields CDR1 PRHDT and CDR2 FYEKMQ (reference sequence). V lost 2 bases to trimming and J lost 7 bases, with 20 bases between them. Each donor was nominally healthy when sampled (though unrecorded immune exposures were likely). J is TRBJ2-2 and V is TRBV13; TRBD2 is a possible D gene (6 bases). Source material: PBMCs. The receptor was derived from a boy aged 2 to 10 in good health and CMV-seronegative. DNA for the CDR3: TGTGCCAGCAGCTTATGGCCGGGGCTTAAAGCGGGCGGGGAGCTGTTTTTT. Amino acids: CASSLWPGLKAGGELFF.